The present TCR beta chain was sequenced within a study of cytomegalovirus exposure and HLA in healthy donors listed by TCRdb under 2017. Concerning the study at large: An earlier analysis of some 600 of the donors reported about 260 Gb of sequence data and around 100 million unique TCR beta sequences obtained from about 200 million T cells. An early release covering more than 500 HLA-typed donors comprised roughly 300 gigabases of sequencing data and some 79 million unique TCR sequences. A later analysis re-examined previously published TCR beta repertoires from more than 650 donors and added high-resolution HLA genotyping to investigate patterns of TCR occurrence. Both class I and class II loci were covered by HLA typing, at four-digit resolution. Donor age, sex, ethnicity and CMV serostatus were compiled alongside the repertoire data. Across 398 genotyped donors of the cohort, an average of about 220,000 unique TCR beta nucleotide sequences per donor were sequenced, and 15% to 20% of those sequences were non-productive. A separate validation cohort of 90 to 150 different subjects was used in addition to the 666-subject first cohort. The later analysis used no new phenotypic data to find candidate immune exposures, relying instead on TCR beta sequences and their occurrence across donors. In a later genetic analysis, genome-wide SNP genotypes for about 55% of the roughly 700 donors were used, and that subset was treated as a discovery cohort. All discovery cohort repertoires had been generated using a single sequencing platform. The study was designed to test whether signatures of past pathogen exposure could be identified by cataloging public T cell receptors. Roughly 5 DR-DQ haplotypes were treated as single units for association and clustering because of strong linkage in the cohort. To decide whether each TCR beta V gene segment behaved as functional or pseudogenic, an earlier analysis of several hundred of the donors relied on high-throughput TCR beta sequencing. To predict cytomegalovirus infection status, the study combined high-throughput TCR immunosequencing, statistical association of individual TCRs with disease status, and machine learning. The number of typed donors differed by locus: roughly 629-640 for A, B, C, DRB1 and DQB1; approximately 530 for DQA1; some 590 for DPA1; and about 450 for DPB1. Of the 350 to 450 genotyped donors, roughly 85% fell in the genetic ancestry cluster associated with self-reported Caucasian donors. Using immunosequencing, the study profiled T cell repertoires from about 650 subjects and related those repertoires to cytomegalovirus serostatus.

Library preparation used the immunoSEQ multiplex PCR assay. For the multiplex PCR, a mixture combining 60 forward primers for TCR Vbeta segments and 13 reverse primers for TCR Jbeta segments was used. A multiplex PCR assay on genomic DNA amplified the CDR3 region of rearranged TCR beta genes. The amplified TCR beta libraries were sequenced on the Illumina HiSeq System as 87-base-pair reads. The published analysis was carried out like this. A later analysis tallied 75 million to 95 million unique TCR beta chains across the 660 or so repertoires, and about 12 million of those chains were shared by two or more donors. To remove PCR and sequencing errors, raw reads were error-corrected and collapsed into unique sequences using a nearest-neighbor algorithm that merged closely related sequences. Alignment of CDR3 sequences to IMGT reference sequences was used to assign V, D and J gene segments. For a sequence to be retained, a match of at least six nucleotides to both a V gene segment and a J gene segment was required. Rearrangements were classified as productive when the CDR3 lacked stop codons and remained in frame with V and J, and all other rearrangements were classified as non-productive. CDR3 was defined by IMGT convention, running from the second conserved V-encoded cysteine to the conserved J-encoded phenylalanine. The earlier analysis of about 570 of the donors excluded any sequence lacking an unambiguous match to a single V gene segment. In an earlier analysis of roughly 500 of the donors, V segments were called functional above 56.7% productive rearrangements and were called segregating when the between-donor standard deviation exceeded 5%. A statistical classification framework was built for diagnosing cytomegalovirus status from the catalog of TCR beta chain sequences. V and J gene assignment, in a later analysis, came from comparing TCR nucleotide sequences with IMGT/GENE-DB human TR gene sequences. Using the TCRdist pipeline, a later analysis assigned CDR3 sequences along with most-parsimonious VDJ recombination scenarios. In a later analysis, each TCR beta chain was defined by its CDR3 amino acid sequence together with its V-gene family, and reads without a unique V-gene family were excluded. To address suspected cross-contamination and a sequencing artifact, a later analysis removed 592 highly shared, low-generation-probability nucleotide sequences. In a later analysis, a clonal expansion index was calculated for each public chain from normalized within-repertoire ranks of inferred template counts. A later analysis computed generation probabilities with a VDJ recombination model fitted to out-of-frame rearrangements, and checked the results against IGoR. In a later analysis, hypergeometric tests were used to score TCR-TCR, TCR-HLA and TCR-CMV co-occurrence, with a repertoire-size bias correction applied to TCR pairs. False discovery rates were estimated in a later analysis by permuting HLA or CMV assignments 20 times. In a later analysis, co-occurring TCRs were grouped using DBSCAN, and TCRdist sequence similarity was added for clustering within HLA-allele-positive subsets. Repertoires with fewer than 30,000 or more than 120,000 public chains, plus five repertoires with anomalous nucleotide sharing, were excluded from co-occurrence clustering. TCRdb holds this immuneACCESS table with in-frame rearrangements only. Some clones are missing; in checked studies, unresolved V genes explain under half, and the rest has no known cause. The V and J calls and clone size are taken from that table; D and trimming were inferred from the DNA. A total of around 190,000 clones appear in this sample, about four fifths of them only once. The ten largest clonotypes hold about 1.8% of the sample.

On this clone itself: The antigen it binds to is not known. Base qualities are not recorded, but no much larger clone differs from it by a single base.

The germline V gene (reference sequence) specifies SEHNR as CDR1 and FQNEAQ as CDR2. V loses 3 bases at its end and J loses 3 bases; junction bases beyond the gene matches: 4. The CDR3 spans 15 residues, from the cysteine through the phenylalanine. Only the CDR3 part of the read is kept: 45 bases, read in frame from the first base. On the study overall, not on this receptor specifically: A further reported finding was that TCR beta sequences accurately predicted the HLA-A and HLA-B alleles for most subjects in the first cohort. When HLA alleles, especially DR and DQ, strongly co-occurred, attributing TCR associations to individual alleles was difficult. The earlier analysis of a few hundred of the donors excluded some 16 rarely observed V segments, including chromosome 9 orphons, because counts were too low. A later analysis found that most CMV-associated TCR beta chains appeared HLA-restricted, with HLA associations seemingly driven largely by CMV exposure. A few of the identified cytomegalovirus-associated TCR beta chains were confirmed in vitro to be specific for cytomegalovirus antigens. The cohort was sequenced for TCR beta chains only, and without alpha or paired-chain data the features that could be detected were limited. A later analysis associated about 16,000 TCR beta sequences with specific HLA alleles at a false discovery rate of 0.05. Compared with the roughly 670-donor mean, donors in an Asian-associated ancestry cluster had fewer N-insertions in productive TCRs, according to a later genetic analysis. In a later analysis, HLA-associated TCR beta chains were found to be more clonally expanded and to have lower generation probabilities than equally common non-associated chains. A group of highly shared sequence variants was considered likely to be a technical artifact of the sequencing pipeline. Roughly uniform sequencing depth across donors was assumed in presence/absence analyses, although this assumption may not hold. According to the authors, the approach could potentially be generalized to other disease states and immunological phenotypes. Most TCR sequences were seen in very few donors, while some public TCRs were found in many individuals. Broadly in line with IMGT annotations, most TCR beta V segments showed up in productive rearrangements about 87% or about 30% of the time in an earlier analysis of a few hundred of the donors. Linkage disequilibrium might explain the correlated functional status among segregating V segments, but an unknown experimental factor could not be excluded. The study listed approximately 150 TCR beta chains as associated with cytomegalovirus. According to a later analysis, parvovirus B19, influenza, CMV and Epstein-Barr virus appeared linked to several top co-occurrence clusters. Because HLA typing was unavailable for some donors at each locus, only the typed subset was used in association tests. In a later analysis, TCR association rates were found to vary across HLA loci, with the most associated TCRs seen for DRB1 alleles and the fewest for HLA-C alleles. An association between a missense DCLRE1C variant and V-gene and J-gene trimming of TCR beta chains was found in a later genetic analysis and replicated in an independent cohort. Immune exposure information for the cohort was limited to CMV serostatus. Some IMGT-functional V segments, including TRBV6-2 and TRBV6-3, could not be distinguished by the 87-base-pair reads and were therefore excluded. The classifier was reported to diagnose cytomegalovirus status with high specificity and sensitivity in both the original cohort and the validation cohort.

The cohort comprised approximately 700 healthy bone marrow donors. At the time of sampling, all cohort members were nominally healthy, though unrecorded immune exposures were likely present. The donor tested CMV seronegative, placing the donor among the approximately 360 seronegative members of the cohort. A peripheral blood sample was collected from each donor, and TCR beta sequencing was performed on peripheral blood mononuclear cells. Genomic DNA extraction from the blood cell samples was performed with the Qiagen DNeasy Blood Extraction Kit. The chain links TRBV7-9 with TRBJ2-2; TRBD1 aligns with 7 central bases. The TCR was taken from a man between 18 and 29 years old in good health and CMV-seronegative. Sequenced: PBMCs. The nucleotide sequence is TGTGCCAGCAGCTTGGACAGGACACACACCGGGGAGCTGTTTTTT. Translated, this is CASSLDRTHTGELFF.